The clone carrying this TCR beta chain has a count of ten or more. The antigen remains unidentified. This sample was taken from a study of human T cells and chemical hapten exposure. Study summary: Per-sample TCR yields varied mainly from small pooled library volume differences. Whole-study results and caveats: The study found that PT1 expanded TCR counts correlated positively with patch test score.

TCRdb re-analysed the RACE reads in MiXCR, keeping a single row per CDR3 protein. The sample holds tens of thousands of distinct CDR3 sequences, 11% seen once. Described time point: patch test 3, about 24 weeks after DPC sensitization. The treatment was: therapeutic diphenylcyclopropenone sensitization with weekly scalp DPC. Germline V lookup: CDR1 SGHAT, CDR2 FQNNGV. V shed 5 bases and J 5 bases; nucleotides not matched to a gene: 4. The CDR3 is made up of 13 amino acids. This chain links TRBV11-2 with TRBJ2-5; 8 positions match TRBD2. The receptor was derived from a woman aged 45-60 years with alopecia areata. Some clones in this sample may be carry-over from other donors' samples. This specimen consisted of whole blood, obtained in connection with sensitization to the hapten diphenylcyclopropenone (DPC). CDR3 DNA: TGTGCCAGCAGCCGAGGACTAGCCGAGACCCAGTACTTC. Translation gives CASSRGLAETQYF.